The clone carrying this T cell receptor (beta chain) has ten or more counts. Its antigen is unknown. This specimen belongs to a study of CD8 T cells in ankylosing spondylitis. Germline loops: CDR1 SGHRS, CDR2 YFSETQ. Trimming took 1 base from V and 5 from J, leaving 13 bases between them. This CDR3 is built from 14 residues. TCRdb passed the 5' RACE reads through MiXCR, listing each CDR3 protein once. This table holds tens of thousands of distinct CDR3 sequences, less than 8.5% found once. The study's findings and limits: The study identified a TCR beta motif of roughly eight highly homologous variants that appeared characteristic of ankylosing spondylitis blood.

This clonotype was obtained from a female donor with ankylosing spondylitis or in good health (not recorded which). The V call is TRBV5-1, the J call TRBJ2-7; D gene unclear. Input material: blood, either unsorted or a sorted T cell fraction (not recorded which). The CDR3 DNA reads as TGCGCCAGCAGCTTGAGGCTAGAGGTCCACGAGCAGTACTTC. As protein: CASSLRLEVHEQYF.